This TCR beta chain stems from a study of ipilimumab plus nivolumab after autologous stem cell transplantation. Study as a whole: The myeloma group: high-risk transplant-naive, or relapse within 3 years after first autologous transplant.

The protocol was immunoSEQ multiplex PCR, while the TCRdb copy is restricted to in-frame clones and leaves out a portion. The sample contains about 40,000 clones, roughly 92% of which appear only once. CDR3 length: 10 amino acids. V dropped 4 bases and J dropped 4 bases, with 5 bases sitting between them. Germline V gene lookup returns CDR1 SQVTM and CDR2 ANQGSEA. Patients got ipilimumab 1 mg/kg beginning 14 to 28 days post-transplant. The chain employs TRBV29-1 and TRBJ2-7; D perhaps matches TRBD1 (5 bases). The TCR originated in a male donor with multiple myeloma. This specimen consisted of PBMCs, obtained in a trial of ipilimumab plus nivolumab as post-transplant consolidation. The DNA for the CDR3 is TGCAGCGTTGGGACATACGAGCAGTACTTC. Translating gives CSVGTYEQYF.